Sequencing of this T cell receptor beta chain was carried out in a study of OX40 agonist ivuxolimab in advanced cancers. Study as a whole: There were three patients with partial responses, one having hepatocellular carcinoma and two cutaneous melanoma.

Measured with immunoSEQ multiplex PCR; TCRdb has only the in-frame clones, and not every one. The table records fewer than 110,000 clones, approximately 90% of them present only once. Study findings and constraints: Partly responding patients at 0.1-3.0 mg/kg showed some of the smallest clonal expansion. Low levels of normalized T-cell clonal expansion also appeared in some nonresponders. Dose levels from 0.1 to 3.0 mg/kg saw CD4+ and CD8+ blood T cells expand clonally by week 6.

V was pared by 6 bases and J by 7 bases, with 5 bases of the junction left unmatched. This CDR3 is 12 amino acids long. Germline CDR1 SNHLY, CDR2 FYNNEI. Turning to this clone: Antigen: not known.

The receptor comes from an adult with an advanced solid tumor such as melanoma, head and neck, liver or kidney cancer. This chain connects TRBV2 to TRBJ1-1; TRBD1 agrees at 7 bases. The sample consisted of CD4+ or CD8+ T cells sorted from blood, taken in a trial of the OX40 agonist ivuxolimab. The DNA of the CDR3 is TGTGCCAGCAGGGGTAGGACAGGTGAAGCTTTCTTT. This translates into CASRGRTGEAFF.